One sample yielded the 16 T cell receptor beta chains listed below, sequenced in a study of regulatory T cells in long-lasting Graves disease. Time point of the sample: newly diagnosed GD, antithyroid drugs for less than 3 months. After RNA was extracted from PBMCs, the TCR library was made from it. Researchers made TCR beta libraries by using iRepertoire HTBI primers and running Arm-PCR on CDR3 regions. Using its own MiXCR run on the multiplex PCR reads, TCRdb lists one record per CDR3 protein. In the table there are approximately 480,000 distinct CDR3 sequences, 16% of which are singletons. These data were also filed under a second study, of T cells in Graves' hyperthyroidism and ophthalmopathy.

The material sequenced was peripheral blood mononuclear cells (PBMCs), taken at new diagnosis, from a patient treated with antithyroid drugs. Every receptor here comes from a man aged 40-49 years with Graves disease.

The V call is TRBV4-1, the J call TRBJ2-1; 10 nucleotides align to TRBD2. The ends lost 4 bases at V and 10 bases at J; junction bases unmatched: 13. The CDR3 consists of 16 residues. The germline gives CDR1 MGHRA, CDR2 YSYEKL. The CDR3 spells CASSLQTAVAGGEQFF. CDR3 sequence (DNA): TGCGCCAGCAGCCTACAGACGGCAGTAGCGGGAGGCGAGCAGTTCTTC.

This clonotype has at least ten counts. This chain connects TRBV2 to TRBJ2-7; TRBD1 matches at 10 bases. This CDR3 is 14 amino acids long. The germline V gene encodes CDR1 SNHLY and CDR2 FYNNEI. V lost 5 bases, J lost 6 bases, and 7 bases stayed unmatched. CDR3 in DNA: TGTGCCAGCAGTCAGACAGGGGGCTTCGGCGAGCAGTACTTC. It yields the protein CASSQTGGFGEQYF.

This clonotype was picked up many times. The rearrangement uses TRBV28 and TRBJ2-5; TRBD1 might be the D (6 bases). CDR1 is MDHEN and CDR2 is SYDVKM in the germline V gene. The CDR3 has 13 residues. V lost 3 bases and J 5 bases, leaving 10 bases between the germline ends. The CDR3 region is CASSFSTGETQYF. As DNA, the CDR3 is TGTGCCAGCAGTTTCTCAACAGGGGAGACCCAGTACTTC.

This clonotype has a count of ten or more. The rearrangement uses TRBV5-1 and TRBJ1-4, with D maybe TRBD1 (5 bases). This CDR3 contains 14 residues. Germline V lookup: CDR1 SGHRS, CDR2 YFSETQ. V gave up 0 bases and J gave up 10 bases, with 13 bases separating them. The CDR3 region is CASSLAGGGGKLFF. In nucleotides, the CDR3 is TGCGCCAGCAGCTTGGCTGGTGGGGGAGGAAAACTGTTTTTT.

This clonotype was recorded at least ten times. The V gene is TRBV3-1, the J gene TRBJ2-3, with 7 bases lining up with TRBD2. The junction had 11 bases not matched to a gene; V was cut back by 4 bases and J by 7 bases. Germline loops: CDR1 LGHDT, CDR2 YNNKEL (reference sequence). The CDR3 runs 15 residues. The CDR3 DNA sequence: TGTGCCAGCAGCCTTCGACTAGCACCGACCAATACGCAGTATTTT. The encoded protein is CASSLRLAPTNTQYF.

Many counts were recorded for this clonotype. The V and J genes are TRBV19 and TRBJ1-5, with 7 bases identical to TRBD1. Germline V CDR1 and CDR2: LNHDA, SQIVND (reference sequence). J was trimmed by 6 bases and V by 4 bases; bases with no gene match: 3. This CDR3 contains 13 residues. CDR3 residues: CASSTDRRQPQHF. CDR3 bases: TGTGCCAGTAGTACGGACAGGCGTCAGCCCCAGCATTTT.

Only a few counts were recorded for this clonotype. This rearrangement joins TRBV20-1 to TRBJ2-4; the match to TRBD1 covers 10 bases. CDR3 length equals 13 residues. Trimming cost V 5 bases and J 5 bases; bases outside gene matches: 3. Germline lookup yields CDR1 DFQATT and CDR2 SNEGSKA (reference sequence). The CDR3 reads CSAAGTGENIQYF. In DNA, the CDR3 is TGCAGTGCTGCCGGGACAGGGGAAAACATTCAGTACTTC.

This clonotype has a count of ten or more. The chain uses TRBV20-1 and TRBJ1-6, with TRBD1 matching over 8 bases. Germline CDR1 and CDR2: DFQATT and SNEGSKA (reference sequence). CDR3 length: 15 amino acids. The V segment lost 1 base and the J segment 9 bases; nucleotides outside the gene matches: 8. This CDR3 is CSARGPGTGGSPLHF. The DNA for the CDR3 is TGCAGTGCTAGAGGGCCCGGGACAGGTGGTTCACCCCTCCACTTT.

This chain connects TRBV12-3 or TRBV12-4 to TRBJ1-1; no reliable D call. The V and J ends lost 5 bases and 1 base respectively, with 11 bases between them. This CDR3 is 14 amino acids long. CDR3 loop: CASSPWVSNTEAFF. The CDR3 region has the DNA TGTGCCAGCAGTCCCTGGGTGTCGAACACTGAAGCTTTCTTT.

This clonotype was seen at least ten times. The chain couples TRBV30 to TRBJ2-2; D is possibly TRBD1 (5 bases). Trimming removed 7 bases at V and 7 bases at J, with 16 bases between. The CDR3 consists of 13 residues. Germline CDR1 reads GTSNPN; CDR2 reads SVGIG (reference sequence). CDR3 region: CALILQGGGELFF. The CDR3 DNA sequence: TGTGCCTTGATTCTGCAGGGTGGCGGGGAGCTGTTTTTT.

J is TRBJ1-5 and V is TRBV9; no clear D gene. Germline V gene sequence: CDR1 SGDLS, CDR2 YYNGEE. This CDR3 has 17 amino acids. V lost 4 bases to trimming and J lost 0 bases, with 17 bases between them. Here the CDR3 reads CASSQRSDAYSNQPQHF. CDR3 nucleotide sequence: TGTGCCAGCAGCCAGAGAAGCGACGCTTATAGCAATCAGCCCCAGCATTTT. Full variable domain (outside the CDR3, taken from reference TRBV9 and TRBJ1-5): DSGVTQTPKHLITATGQRVTLRCSPRSGDLSVYWYQQSLDQGLQFLIQYYNGEERAKGNILERFSAQQFPDLHSELNLSSLELGDSALYFCASSQRSDAYSNQPQHFGDGTRLSIL.

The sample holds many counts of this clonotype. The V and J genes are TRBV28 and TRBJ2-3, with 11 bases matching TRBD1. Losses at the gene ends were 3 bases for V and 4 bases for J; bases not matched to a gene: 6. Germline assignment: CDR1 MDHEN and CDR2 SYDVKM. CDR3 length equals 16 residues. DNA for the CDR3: TGTGCCAGCAGTTTCGGTGGACAGGGGGCTGCAGATACGCAGTATTTT. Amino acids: CASSFGGQGAADTQYF.

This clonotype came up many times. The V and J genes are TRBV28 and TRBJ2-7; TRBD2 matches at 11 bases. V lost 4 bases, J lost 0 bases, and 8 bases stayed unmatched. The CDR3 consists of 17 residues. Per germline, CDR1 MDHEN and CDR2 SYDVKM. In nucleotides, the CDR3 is TGTGCCAGCAGTTCCCCGGGACTAGCGGACAACTCCTACGAGCAGTACTTC. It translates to CASSSPGLADNSYEQYF.

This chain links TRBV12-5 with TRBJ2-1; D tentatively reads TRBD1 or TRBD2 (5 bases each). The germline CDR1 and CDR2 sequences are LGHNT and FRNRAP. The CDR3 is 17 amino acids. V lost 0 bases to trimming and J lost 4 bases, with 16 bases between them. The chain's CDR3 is CASGLVSWGSTYNEQFF. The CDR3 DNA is TGTGCTAGTGGTTTGGTATCTTGGGGGAGCACTTACAATGAGCAGTTCTTC.

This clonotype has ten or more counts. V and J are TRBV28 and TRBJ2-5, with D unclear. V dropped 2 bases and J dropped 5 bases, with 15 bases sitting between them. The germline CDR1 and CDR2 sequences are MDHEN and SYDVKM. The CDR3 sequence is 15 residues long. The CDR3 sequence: CASSLIGRASETQYF. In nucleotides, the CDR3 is TGTGCCAGCAGTTTAATTGGACGGGCAAGCGAGACCCAGTACTTC.

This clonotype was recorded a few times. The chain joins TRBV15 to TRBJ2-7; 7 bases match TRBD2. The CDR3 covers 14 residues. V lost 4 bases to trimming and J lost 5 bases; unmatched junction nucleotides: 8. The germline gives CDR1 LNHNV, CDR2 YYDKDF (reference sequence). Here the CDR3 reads CATSKAGVRHEQYF. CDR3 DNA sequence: TGTGCCACCAGCAAGGCGGGAGTGAGACACGAGCAGTACTTC.